This passage covers 15 T cell receptor beta chains from one sample sequenced in a study of CD8 T cells in ankylosing spondylitis (dated by TCRdb to about 2017). General study outcomes and caveats: A TCR beta motif made up of several highly homologous amino acid variants appeared to be characteristic of blood from ankylosing spondylitis patients.

Libraries were prepared through 5' RACE. Sequencer: Illumina HiSeq 2500. Using fastp trimming at Q25 and MiXCR clonotype assembly, TCRdb reanalyzed the public sequencing data and kept in-frame beta chains. A single entry per CDR3 protein holds the most common genes and DNA from its merged rows. In this sample the table shows 700,000 to 850,000 distinct CDR3 sequences, 10% to 15% of which occur a single time. The ten largest clonotypes hold about 0.49% of the sample. Antigens of these TCRs are unknown. Source material: blood, either unsorted or a sorted T cell fraction (not recorded which). The receptors come from a male donor with ankylosing spondylitis.

This clonotype was observed a handful of times. This sequence joins TRBV5-1 and TRBJ2-6; tentatively, D is TRBD2 (7 bases). The CDR3 contains 15 residues. Germline values: CDR1 SGHRS, CDR2 YFSETQ. Trimming cost V 3 bases and J 4 bases, with 11 bases left between them. The CDR3: CASSWGGPGANVLTF. The CDR3 nucleotides are TGCGCCAGCAGCTGGGGGGGCCCCGGGGCCAACGTCCTGACTTTC.

This clonotype showed up just a few times. The V and J genes are TRBV7-9 and TRBJ2-5; a possible D gene is TRBD1 (5 bases). Germline CDR1 and CDR2: SEHNR and FQNEAQ (reference sequence). Trimming took off 5 bases at V and 1 base at J, with 8 bases between the two ends. The CDR3 has 13 amino acids. The CDR3 sequence: CASSVQAQETQYF. The CDR3 coding sequence is TGTGCCAGCAGCGTACAGGCCCAAGAGACCCAGTACTTC. The variable domain in full, with the rest retrieved from reference TRBV7-9 and TRBJ2-5, is DTGVSQNPRHKITKRGQNVTFRCDPISEHNRLYWYRQTLGQGPEFLTYFQNEAQLEKSRLLSDRFSAERPKGSFSTLEIQRTEQGDSAMYLCASSVQAQETQYFGPGTRLLVL.

This clonotype was seen a few times. V gene TRBV10-3 combines with J gene TRBJ1-4; 8 bases are a match to TRBD1. V lost 8 bases to trimming and J lost 4 bases; unmatched junction nucleotides: 3. The CDR3 is 13 amino acids. Germline V gives CDR1 ENHRY, CDR2 SYGVKD. The CDR3: CAISDRDNEKLFF. CDR3 coding DNA: TGTGCCATCTCGGACAGGGATAATGAAAAACTGTTTTTT.

The chain couples TRBV14 to TRBJ2-3; the match to TRBD1 covers 8 bases. With 0 bases clipped from V and 4 bases from J, the junction kept 12 bases outside the gene matches. The germline CDR1 and CDR2 sequences are SGHDN and FVKESK. The CDR3 loop spans 18 amino acids. The CDR3 sequence: CASSQDRQDRDIPDTQYF. The CDR3 nucleotides read TGTGCCAGCAGCCAAGATCGCCAGGACAGGGATATCCCAGATACGCAGTATTTT.

J is TRBJ2-3 and V is TRBV10-2; D is uncertain. The CDR3 spans 17 residues. Deletions cut 7 bases from V and 11 bases from J, with 31 bases between. From germline, CDR1 is WSHSY and CDR2 SAAADI. CDR3 nucleotide sequence: TGCGCCAGCATTCCTCCTTTGAGGCAAGTTCAGCACGAGAGGCAGTATTTT. It is translated as CASIPPLRQVQHERQYF.

The chain links TRBV20-1 to TRBJ2-7; 8 bases are a match to TRBD2. The length of the CDR3 is 14 residues. From germline, CDR1 is DFQATT and CDR2 SNEGSKA (reference sequence). V lost 6 bases, J lost 3 bases, and 10 bases stayed unmatched. CDR3 region: CSATPTGRVYEQYF. For the CDR3, the DNA is TGCAGTGCAACCCCTACCGGGAGGGTCTACGAGCAGTACTTC.

This clonotype was detected only a few times. The V gene is TRBV4-3, the J gene TRBJ2-7; D call uncertain. This CDR3 is built from 17 residues. Trimming cost V 1 base and J 0 bases, with 16 bases left between them. The germline gives CDR1 LGHNA, CDR2 YSLEER. The CDR3 DNA reads TGCGCCAGCAGCCAAGGGTTGTTCGACTTCGCCTCCTACGAGCAGTACTTC. Translation gives CASSQGLFDFASYEQYF.

This clonotype was seen at least ten times. The chain's CDR3 is CASSLGTDIAKNIQYF. In DNA, the CDR3 is TGCGCCAGCAGCCTAGGGACAGACATAGCCAAAAACATTCAGTACTTC. The genes are TRBV5-1 and TRBJ2-4, with 7 positions matching TRBD1. This CDR3 has 16 residues. The V gene's germline CDR1 is SGHRS and CDR2 YFSETQ. Trimming removed 4 bases from V and 0 bases from J; junction bases left unmatched: 7.

This clonotype was seen only a few times. The V and J genes are TRBV20-1 and TRBJ2-3, with 14 bases fitting TRBD2. The CDR3 is 16 residues long. CDR1 and CDR2 from the germline V gene are DFQATT and SNEGSKA (reference sequence). V was pared by 6 bases and J by 4 bases, with 9 bases of the junction left unmatched. The CDR3 here is CSAATGLAGEPDTQYF. Here the CDR3 DNA reads TGCAGTGCCGCTACGGGACTAGCGGGGGAACCAGATACGCAGTATTTT.

This clonotype showed up many times. The chain recombines TRBV6-1 with TRBJ2-7, with D unresolved. Germline V gives CDR1 MNHNS, CDR2 SASEGT. This CDR3 comprises 13 residues. Trimming took 6 bases from V and 3 from J, leaving 12 bases between them. The CDR3 bases are TGTGCCAGCAGACAGCGTCACAGCTACGAGCAGTACTTC. Amino acid sequence: CASRQRHSYEQYF.

The chain is built from TRBV6-1 and TRBJ1-2; 7 bases map to TRBD1. Germline V CDR1 and CDR2: MNHNS, SASEGT. V lost 6 bases and J lost 4; bases outside the gene matches: 8. This CDR3 contains 14 residues. The DNA of the CDR3 is TGTGCCAGCAGAAACTGGGGACAGCCCTATGGCTACACCTTC. Translation: CASRNWGQPYGYTF.

A few counts support this clonotype. The chain joins TRBV7-2 to TRBJ2-7; D perhaps matches TRBD2 (5 bases). The germline V gene encodes CDR1 SGHTA and CDR2 FQGNSA. This CDR3 region has 15 residues. Trimming removed 6 bases at V and 3 bases at J, with 18 bases between. For the CDR3, the DNA is TGTGCCAGCAGACAGACGCGGGCTGGCAACTACGAGCAGTACTTC. This encodes CASRQTRAGNYEQYF.

This clonotype was found many times. The rearrangement joins TRBV7-9 to TRBJ2-7, with D possibly matching TRBD1 (5 bases). V lost 1 base to trimming and J lost 6 bases, with 10 bases between them. The CDR3 extends over 13 amino acids. Per the germline V gene, CDR1 is SEHNR and CDR2 is FQNEAQ (reference sequence). The CDR3 loop is CASSLEGVSEQYF. The CDR3 DNA reads as TGTGCCAGCAGCTTAGAAGGGGTTAGCGAGCAGTACTTC.

This clonotype was counted only a few times. V gene TRBV5-1 combines with J gene TRBJ2-1; D may be TRBD2 (6 bases). V dropped 4 bases and J dropped 8 bases, with 13 bases sitting between them. CDR1 is SGHRS, CDR2 YFSETQ, per germline. CDR3 length: 13 amino acids. The chain's CDR3 is CASSNRESDEQFF. The CDR3, as DNA: TGCGCCAGCAGCAACCGGGAGTCTGATGAGCAGTTCTTC.

Ten or more counts support this clonotype. The chain carries TRBV7-2 and TRBJ1-1; D remains unclear. The CDR3 is 13 residues long. Trimming took 1 base from V and 8 from J, leaving 11 bases between them. Germline CDR1 and CDR2: SGHTA and FQGNSA. The CDR3 reads CASSLGTLPEAFF. In nucleotides, the CDR3 is TGTGCCAGCAGCTTAGGAACCCTCCCCGAAGCTTTCTTT.